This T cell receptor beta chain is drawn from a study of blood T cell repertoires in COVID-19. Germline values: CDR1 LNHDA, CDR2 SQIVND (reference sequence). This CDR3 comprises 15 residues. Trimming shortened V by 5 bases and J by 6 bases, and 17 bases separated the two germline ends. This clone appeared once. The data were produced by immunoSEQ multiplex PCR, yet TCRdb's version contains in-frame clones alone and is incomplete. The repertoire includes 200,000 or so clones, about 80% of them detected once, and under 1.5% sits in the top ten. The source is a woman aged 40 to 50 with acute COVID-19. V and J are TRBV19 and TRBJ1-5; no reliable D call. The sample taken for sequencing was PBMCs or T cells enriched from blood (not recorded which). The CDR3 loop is CASSFSSQSSQPQHF. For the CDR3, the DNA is TGTGCCAGTAGTTTCAGTTCCCAAAGTTCTCAGCCCCAGCATTTT.